This TCR beta chain was retrieved from a study of T cells in Graves' hyperthyroidism and ophthalmopathy. Each 10 ml fresh peripheral blood draw supplied the PBMCs. TCR beta CDR3 sequences were amplified from RNA transcripts. Initially, a first-round RT-PCR of the TCR CDR3 employed the HTBI primer set. Each CDR3 protein is one row after TCRdb ran MiXCR on the multiplex PCR reads. Here the sample spans 350,000 or so distinct CDR3 sequences, roughly 20% being singletons. Ten or more counts support this clonotype. The antigen is not known. Findings and caveats of the study: Most clonotypes that expanded in the thyroid above 0.001 also showed up in blood.

V was pared by 5 bases and J by 5 bases, with 13 bases between. CDR1 and CDR2 from the germline V gene are MNHEY and SMNVEV (reference sequence). The CDR3 loop spans 13 amino acids. The clonotype comes from a woman aged 45-65 years with Graves' hyperthyroidism. The V and J genes are TRBV27 and TRBJ2-7; D uncertain. Sequenced material: blood. In DNA, the CDR3 is TGTGCCAGCAGTCCCAGATCCCACCACGAGCAGTACTTC. Its translation: CASSPRSHHEQYF.